This record concerns one T cell receptor beta chain sequence. RNA transcripts gave rise to amplified TCR beta CDR3 regions. A set of HTBI primers served as the primers for a first-round RT-PCR of the TCR CDR3. TCRdb processed the multiplex PCR reads anew with MiXCR; each CDR3 protein has one entry. The repertoire has around 420,000 distinct CDR3 sequences, approximately 15% of them found once; the top ten carry approximately 14%. The entry originates in a study of T cells in Graves' hyperthyroidism and ophthalmopathy. Lactation, pregnancy, other autoimmune disease or uncontrolled infection led to exclusion of patients. CDR1 and CDR2 (germline): LGHNA, YSLEER. This CDR3 is 15 amino acids long. V gave up 0 bases and J gave up 3 bases, with 12 bases separating them.

The V gene is TRBV4-3, the J gene TRBJ2-7, with no clear D. The sample comprised blood. This clonotype was sampled from a woman aged 18-29 years with Graves' hyperthyroidism. The CDR3 is CASSQDLPPGYEQYF. CDR3 nucleotide sequence: TGCGCCAGCAGCCAAGATCTGCCCCCGGGCTACGAGCAGTACTTC.